The clone carrying this T cell receptor (beta chain) was counted a few times. The data stem from a study of blood T cell repertoires in COVID-19. Turning to the study itself: PBMCs, B-cell-depleted T cells, or T cells were the source of the cDNA or gDNA that made up the material.

Methods used by the authors: Reference gene primer amplification gave estimated nucleated cell counts. Some clones are missing from TCRdb's copy, which holds only in-frame ones; the method was immunoSEQ multiplex PCR. V, J and clone size were drawn from that table, and D and trimming were deduced from the DNA. Seen here are 150,000 or so clones, 81% observed once, and the top ten hold roughly 8.3%. The CDR3 has 13 amino acids. The V end was cut by 1 base, the J end by 6 bases, with 6 bases between. The V gene's germline CDR1 is SGHVS and CDR2 FQNEAQ. Sequenced input: peripheral blood. The genes are TRBV7-8 and TRBJ2-2, with no clear D. The receptor's source is a human donor with acute or convalescent COVID-19. The donor label of this sample is uncertain. The CDR3 sequence: CASSLEAAGELFF. The CDR3 DNA is TGTGCCAGCAGCTTAGAGGCGGCCGGGGAGCTGTTTTTT.